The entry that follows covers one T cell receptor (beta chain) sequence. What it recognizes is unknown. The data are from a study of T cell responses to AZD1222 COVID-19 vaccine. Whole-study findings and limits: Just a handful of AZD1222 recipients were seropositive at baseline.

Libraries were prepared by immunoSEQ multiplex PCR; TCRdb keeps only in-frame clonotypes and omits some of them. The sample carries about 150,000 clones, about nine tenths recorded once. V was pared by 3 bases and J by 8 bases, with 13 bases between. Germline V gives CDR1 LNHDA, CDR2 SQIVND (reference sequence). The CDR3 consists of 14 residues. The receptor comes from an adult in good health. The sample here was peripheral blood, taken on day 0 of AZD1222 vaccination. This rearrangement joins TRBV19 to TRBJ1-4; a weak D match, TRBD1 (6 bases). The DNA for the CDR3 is TGTGCCAGTAGTATGAGGGGGACGGGGGAAAAACTGTTTTTT. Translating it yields CASSMRGTGEKLFF.